Detailed here is one TCR beta chain. Its antigen is unidentified. Germline loops: CDR1 SEHNR, CDR2 FQNEAQ (reference sequence). The CDR3 has 13 residues. Trimming left V 5 bases short and J 2 bases short, with 8 bases between. All the donors were Caucasian adults who lived in Nashville, Tennessee. Negatively enriched CD4+ T cells were divided by CD45RA into naive and memory. This sample is part of a study of shared clonotypes between healthy human individuals. Findings of the study overall: Estimated clonotype richness was generally higher in naive than memory subsets. Despite large depth, sorted-subset datasets appeared incompletely sequenced.

The data were produced by immunoSEQ multiplex PCR, yet TCRdb's version contains in-frame clones alone and is incomplete. This sample has around 200,000 clones, with about 93% found just once. Sequencing was performed on naive CD4+ T cells sorted from blood. Subset reported: CD45RA+ positively selected. The rearrangement links TRBV7-9 to TRBJ2-3; D gene unclear. The source of this sequence is a woman aged 25 to 39 in good health. CDR3 amino acids: CASSPPTTDTQYF. DNA for the CDR3: TGTGCCAGCAGCCCCCCAACCACAGATACGCAGTATTTT.